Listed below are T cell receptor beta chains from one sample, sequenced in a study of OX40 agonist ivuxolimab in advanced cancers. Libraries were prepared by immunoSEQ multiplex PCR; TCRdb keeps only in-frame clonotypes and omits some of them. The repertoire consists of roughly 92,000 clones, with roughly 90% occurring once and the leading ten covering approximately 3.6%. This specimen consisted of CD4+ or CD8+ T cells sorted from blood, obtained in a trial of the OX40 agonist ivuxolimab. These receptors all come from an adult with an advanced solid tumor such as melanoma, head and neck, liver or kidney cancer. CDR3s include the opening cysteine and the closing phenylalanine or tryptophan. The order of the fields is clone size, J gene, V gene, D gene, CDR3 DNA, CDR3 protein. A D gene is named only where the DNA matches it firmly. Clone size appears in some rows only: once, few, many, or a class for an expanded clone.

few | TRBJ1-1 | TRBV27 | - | TGTGCCAGCAGTTTAGGGGCAGGGGTGACGGCTTTCTTT | CASSLGAGVTAFF
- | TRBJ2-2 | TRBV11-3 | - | TGTGCCAGCAGCTTAGTTCCTGACACCGGGGAGCTGTTTTTT | CASSLVPDTGELFF
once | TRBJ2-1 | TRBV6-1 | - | TGTGCCAGCAGTGGGGGCAGTTCGCTAACGGTGGCCTACAATGAGCAGTTCTTC | CASSGGSSLTVAYNEQFF
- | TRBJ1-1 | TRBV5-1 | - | TGCGCCAGCAGCTTATTAGGGGACACTGAAGCTTTCTTT | CASSLLGDTEAFF
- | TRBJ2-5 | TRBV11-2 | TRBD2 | TGTGCCAGCAGCTCCGCCACCGGGACTAGCGGGGGGTTGGAGACCCAGTACTTC | CASSSATGTSGGLETQYF
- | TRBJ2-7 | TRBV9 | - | TGTGCCAGCAGCCCCACTGGTTCTGGCTACGAGCAGTACTTC | CASSPTGSGYEQYF
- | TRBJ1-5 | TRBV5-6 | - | TGTGCCAGCAGCTCCGACGGAGGGACTCGCAATCAGCCCCAGCATTTT | CASSSDGGTRNQPQHF
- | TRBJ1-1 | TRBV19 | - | TGTGCCAGTAGTATAGGGCAGGGGTACACTGAAGCTTTCTTT | CASSIGQGYTEAFF
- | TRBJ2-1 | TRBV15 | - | TGTGCCACCAGCAGAGATTACAGTAGCTCCTACAATGAGCAGTTCTTC | CATSRDYSSSYNEQFF
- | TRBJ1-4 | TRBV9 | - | TGTGCCAGCAGCGTGGGGACCTTAACTAATGAAAAACTGTTTTTT | CASSVGTLTNEKLFF
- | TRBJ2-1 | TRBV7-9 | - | TGTGCCAGCAGCTTAGTAAGTGCCAACCCGGGGAATGAGCAGTTCTTC | CASSLVSANPGNEQFF
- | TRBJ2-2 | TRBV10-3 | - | TGTGCCATCAGTGAGAAATACGGGAAGGACCCGAACACCGGGGAGCTGTTTTTT | CAISEKYGKDPNTGELFF
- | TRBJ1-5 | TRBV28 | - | TGTGCCAGCAGTTTGTCAGACAAGAACCTTAGCAATCAGCCCCAGCATTTT | CASSLSDKNLSNQPQHF
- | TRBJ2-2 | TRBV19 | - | TGTGCCAGTAGTATCCCAACCCTCACCGGGGAGCTGTTTTTT | CASSIPTLTGELFF
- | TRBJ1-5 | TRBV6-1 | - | TGTGCCAGCATCCCCGGAGGGTACGGCAATCAGCCCCAGCATTTT | CASIPGGYGNQPQHF
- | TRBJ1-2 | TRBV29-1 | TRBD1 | TGCAGCGTTGACTATGGACAGGGGGACGGCTACACCTTC | CSVDYGQGDGYTF
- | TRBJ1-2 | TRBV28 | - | TGTGCCAGCAGTCCCCGTGGGGGGGCCGCTAACTATGGCTACACCTTC | CASSPRGGAANYGYTF
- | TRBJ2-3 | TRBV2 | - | TGTGCCAGCAGTGGCATAGGTAGCGGAGGCACAGATACGCAGTATTTT | CASSGIGSGGTDTQYF
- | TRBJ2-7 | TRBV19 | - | TGTGCCACTTCGAGGGGCTCCTACGAGCAGTACTTC | CATSRGSYEQYF
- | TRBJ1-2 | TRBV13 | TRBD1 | TGTGCCAGCAGCGTTAGGGGGCAGGGGAACGATGGCTACACCTTC | CASSVRGQGNDGYTF
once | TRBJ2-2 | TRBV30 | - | TGTGCCTGGATCGGGACCGGGGAGCTGTTTTTT | CAWIGTGELFF
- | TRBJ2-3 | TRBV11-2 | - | TGTGCCAGCAGCTTAGATACGTGGACAGATACGCAGTATTTT | CASSLDTWTDTQYF
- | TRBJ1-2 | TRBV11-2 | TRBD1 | TGTGCCAGCAGCCTTTTCCCCGGGACAGTATATGGCTACACCTTC | CASSLFPGTVYGYTF
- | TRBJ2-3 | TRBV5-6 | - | TGTGCCAGCAGCTTGGTTCCGAGAGATACGCAGTATTTT | CASSLVPRDTQYF
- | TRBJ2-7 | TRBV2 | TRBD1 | TGTGCCAGCAGTGAATCCGGAGGACAGGGCTACGAGCAGTACTTC | CASSESGGQGYEQYF
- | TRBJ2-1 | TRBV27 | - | TGTGCCAGCAGTGCGACCAGCTCCTACAATGAGCAGTTCTTC | CASSATSSYNEQFF
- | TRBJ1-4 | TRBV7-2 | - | TGTGCCAGCAGCTTTAGTGGGGAGACAACTAATGAAAAACTGTTTTTT | CASSFSGETTNEKLFF
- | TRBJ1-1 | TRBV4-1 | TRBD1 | TGCGCCAGCAGCCAAGCTGGAGGGGTGGGACAGAGGAACACTGAAGCTTTCTTT | CASSQAGGVGQRNTEAFF
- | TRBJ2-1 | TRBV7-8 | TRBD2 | TGTGCCAGCAGCTTTCTAGCGGAGGACAATGAGCAGTTCTTC | CASSFLAEDNEQFF
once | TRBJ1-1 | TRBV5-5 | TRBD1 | TGTGCCAGCAGCCTAGGGACAGGGGGATTTGAAGCTTTCTTT | CASSLGTGGFEAFF
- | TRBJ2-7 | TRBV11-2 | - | TGTGCCAGCAGCTTAGGGGAAGGGCCCCGCGAGCAGTACTTC | CASSLGEGPREQYF
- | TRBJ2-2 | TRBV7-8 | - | TGTGCCAGCAGCTTGGCGAGGGCGGGATACACCGGGGAGCTGTTTTTT | CASSLARAGYTGELFF
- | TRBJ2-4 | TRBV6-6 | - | TGTGCCAGCAGTTACGGGGTCCAGGGGCCGGGAAACATTCAGTACTTC | CASSYGVQGPGNIQYF
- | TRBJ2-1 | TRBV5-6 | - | TGTGCCAGCAGCTTGGGGGTTAGCTCCTACAATGAGCAGTTCTTC | CASSLGVSSYNEQFF
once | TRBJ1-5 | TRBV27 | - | TGTGCCAGCAGTTTAGGCAGCCATCAGCCCCAGCATTTT | CASSLGSHQPQHF
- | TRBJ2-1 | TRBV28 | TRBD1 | TGTGCCAGCAGTTTGTTTGATTCAGGGGGTCCCTACAATGAGCAGTTCTTC | CASSLFDSGGPYNEQFF
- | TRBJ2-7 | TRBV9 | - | TGTGCCAGCAGCGTAGACCCCAGTAGGGAGCAGTACTTC | CASSVDPSREQYF
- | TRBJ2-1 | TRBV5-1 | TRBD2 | TGCGCCAGCAGCTCCACCTCTAGCGGGCCCCAGGACAATGAGCAGTTCTTC | CASSSTSSGPQDNEQFF
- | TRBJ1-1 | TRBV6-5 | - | TGTGCCAGCAGTCAGGACAGTTCCATGAACACTGAAGCTTTCTTT | CASSQDSSMNTEAFF
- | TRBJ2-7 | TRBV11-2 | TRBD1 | TGTGCCAGCAGCTCCACAGGGGCTACCTCCGAGCAGTACTTC | CASSSTGATSEQYF
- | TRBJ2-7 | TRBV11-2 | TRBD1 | TGTGCCAGCAGCTTAGGGTCCGGGACAGTTTTCGGCGAGCAGTACTTC | CASSLGSGTVFGEQYF